Below, 11 T cell receptor beta chains from the same sample are listed, as sequenced in a study of blood T cell repertoires in COVID-19. TCRdb's copy holds only in-frame clones and misses some; the assay was immunoSEQ multiplex PCR. The table has approximately 140,000 clones, around nine tenths seen once; the top ten hold roughly 4%. Sequenced: peripheral blood. Every receptor here comes from a woman aged 40 to 55 with acute or convalescent COVID-19.

V usage is TRBV7-9 and J usage is TRBJ1-2; 8 nucleotides match TRBD1. V shed 1 base and J 7 bases; nucleotides not matched to a gene: 8. Germline lookup yields CDR1 SEHNR and CDR2 FQNEAQ (reference sequence). CDR3 length: 15 residues. CDR3 in amino acids: CASSLGVDRESGYTF. The CDR3 DNA sequence: TGTGCCAGCAGCTTAGGGGTGGACAGGGAATCTGGCTACACCTTC.

The table lists this clone with a few counts. V is TRBV4-3 and J is TRBJ2-7; 10 bases align to TRBD1. The CDR3 is made up of 15 amino acids. J lost 5 bases, V lost 4 bases, and 8 bases had no gene match. Germline V CDR1 and CDR2: LGHNA, YSLEER. Here the CDR3 reads CASSRTPGQGHEQYF. The CDR3 DNA is TGCGCCAGCAGCCGTACACCGGGACAGGGGCACGAGCAGTACTTC.

The chain employs TRBV4-3 and TRBJ1-5; TRBD1 is a possible D gene (5 bases). CDR3 size: 16 residues. Germline V gives CDR1 LGHNA, CDR2 YSLEER. V dropped 2 bases and J dropped 0 bases, with 11 bases sitting between them. The CDR3 DNA reads TGCGCCAGCAGCCAATACACAGGTTTTAGCAATCAGCCCCAGCATTTT. Translated, it gives CASSQYTGFSNQPQHF.

The chain joins TRBV11-1 to TRBJ2-7; 8 positions match TRBD1. CDR1 is SGHAT, CDR2 FQDESV, per germline (reference sequence). This CDR3 is built from 14 residues. V was clipped by 3 bases and J by 3 bases; unmatched bases: 4. CDR3 DNA: TGTGCCAGCAGCTTCGGACAGGGTGTCTACGAGCAGTACTTC. It codes for CASSFGQGVYEQYF.

The gene calls are TRBV5-1 and TRBJ1-3; 8 bases agree with TRBD1. Germline-derived CDR1 and CDR2 are SGHRS and YFSETQ. The CDR3 totals 14 residues. V was pared by 4 bases and J by 4 bases, with 4 bases of the junction left unmatched. This CDR3 reads CASSLDREGNTIYF. CDR3 bases: TGCGCCAGCAGCCTGGACAGGGAGGGAAACACCATATATTTT.

The genes are TRBV7-9 and TRBJ2-3; 8 nucleotides line up with TRBD2. The V segment lost 5 bases and the J segment 8 bases; nucleotides outside the gene matches: 18. CDR1 is SEHNR, CDR2 FQNEAQ, per germline (reference sequence). The CDR3 is 17 residues long. DNA for the CDR3: TGTGCCAGCAGCCCCGGAGGGACTAGTTTTTTCAGCAGTACGCAGTATTTT. Translated, it gives CASSPGGTSFFSSTQYF.

The rearrangement uses TRBV7-8 and TRBJ2-7, with D possibly TRBD1 on 5 matching bases. The CDR3 contains 14 residues. Germline values: CDR1 SGHVS, CDR2 FQNEAQ. Trimming removed 0 bases at V and 2 bases at J, with 8 bases between. The CDR3 DNA is TGTGCCAGCAGCTTAGCCAGGGTTACCTACGAGCAGTACTTC. Its translation: CASSLARVTYEQYF.

The rearrangement joins TRBV11-2 to TRBJ1-2, with a tentative D call TRBD1 (6 bases). Germline V gene data show CDR1 as SGHAT and CDR2 as FQNNGV. The CDR3 spans 13 residues. Trimming took 3 bases from V and 4 from J, leaving 9 bases between them. The CDR3 DNA follows: TGTGCCAGCAGCTTGGGGACAAGCTATGGCTACACCTTC. It translates to CASSLGTSYGYTF.

V is TRBV10-3 and J is TRBJ2-7; TRBD2 matches at 11 bases. After removal of 3 bases from V and 6 bases from J, the junction contained 10 bases not matched to a gene. The germline CDR1 and CDR2 sequences are ENHRY and SYGVKD. The CDR3 runs 16 residues. The CDR3: CAISDKEATSGIEQYF. The CDR3 DNA reads TGTGCCATCAGTGATAAGGAGGCGACTAGCGGGATCGAGCAGTACTTC.

The V and J genes are TRBV12-3 or TRBV12-4 and TRBJ1-2; D unresolved. V gave up 7 bases and J gave up 5 bases, with 14 bases separating them. The CDR3 has 13 residues. The CDR3 loop is CASTPGLLYGYTF. Written as DNA, the CDR3 is TGTGCCAGCACTCCCGGTCTATTATATGGCTACACCTTC.

The chain recombines TRBV5-5 with TRBJ1-4; 10 positions match TRBD1. V was clipped by 0 bases and J by 3 bases; unmatched bases: 2. Germline V lookup: CDR1 SGHKS, CDR2 YYEKEE (reference sequence). This CDR3 has 16 amino acids. The CDR3 coding sequence is TGTGCCAGCAGCTTGGGACAGGGGGCCTCTAATGAAAAACTGTTTTTT. This sequence encodes CASSLGQGASNEKLFF. Combining the CDR3 with reference TRBV5-5 and TRBJ1-4 gives the whole variable domain DAGVTQSPTHLIKTRGQQVTLRCSPISGHKSVSWYQQVLGQGPQFIFQYYEKEERGRGNFPDRFSARQFPNYSSELNVNALLLGDSALYLCASSLGQGASNEKLFFGSGTQLSVL.